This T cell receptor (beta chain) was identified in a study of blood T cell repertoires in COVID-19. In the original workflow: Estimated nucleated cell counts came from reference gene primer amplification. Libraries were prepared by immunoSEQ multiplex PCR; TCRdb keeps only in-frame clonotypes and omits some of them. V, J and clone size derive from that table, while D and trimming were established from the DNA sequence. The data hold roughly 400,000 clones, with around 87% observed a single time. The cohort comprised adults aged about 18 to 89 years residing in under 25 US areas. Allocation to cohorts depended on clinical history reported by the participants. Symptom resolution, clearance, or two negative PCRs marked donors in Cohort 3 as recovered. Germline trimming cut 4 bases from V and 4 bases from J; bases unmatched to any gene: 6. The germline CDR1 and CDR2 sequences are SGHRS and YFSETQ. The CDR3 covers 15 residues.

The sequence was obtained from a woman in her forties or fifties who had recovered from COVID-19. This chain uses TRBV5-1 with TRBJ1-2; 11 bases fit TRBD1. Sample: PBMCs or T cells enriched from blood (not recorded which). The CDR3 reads CASSPGQGAIYGYTF. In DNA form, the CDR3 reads TGCGCCAGCAGCCCCGGACAGGGGGCGATCTATGGCTACACCTTC. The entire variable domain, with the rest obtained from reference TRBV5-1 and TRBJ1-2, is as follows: KAGVTQTPRYLIKTRGQQVTLSCSPISGHRSVSWYQQTPGQGLQFLFEYFSETQRNKGNFPGRFSGRQFSNSRSEMNVSTLELGDSALYLCASSPGQGAIYGYTFGSGTRLTVV.